This TCR beta chain was captured in a study of blood T cell repertoires in COVID-19. Overall study context: COVID-19 samples collected from the United States, Italy and Spain covered acute and convalescent phases. In each case, the material was cDNA or gDNA derived from T cells, B-cell-depleted T cells, or PBMCs.

Trimming removed 9 bases from V and 7 bases from J, with 13 bases in between. The germline V gene has CDR1 LNHDA and CDR2 SQIVND (reference sequence). CDR3 length equals 13 residues. Original processing notes: Estimation of nucleated cell counts relied on the amplification of reference gene primers. Assay: immunoSEQ multiplex PCR; the TCRdb copy retains only in-frame clones and omits some. The V and J calls and clone size were taken over from that table, and D and trimming were inferred from the DNA. This table has about 170,000 clones, more than 75% appearing once. While infection was still active, Seattle patients were enrolled and then followed longitudinally.

The origin of this receptor is an elderly woman with COVID-19, enrolled during active disease. The J gene is TRBJ1-6, the V gene TRBV19; D perhaps matches TRBD1 (6 bases). Sample: peripheral blood. CDR3 sequence (DNA): TGTGCCAGCAAGAGGACAGAAAATTCACCCCTCCACTTT. Its translation: CASKRTENSPLHF.